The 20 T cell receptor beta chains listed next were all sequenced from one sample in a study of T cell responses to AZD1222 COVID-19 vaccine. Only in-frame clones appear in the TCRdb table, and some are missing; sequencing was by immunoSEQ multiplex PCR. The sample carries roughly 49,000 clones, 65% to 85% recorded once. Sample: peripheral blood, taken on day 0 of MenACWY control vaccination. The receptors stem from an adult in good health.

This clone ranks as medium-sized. As DNA, the CDR3 is TGCAGCGTTCTCCGGGGTAGCGGGGGGGCGGACATTCAGTACTTC. Its protein is CSVLRGSGGADIQYF. This chain links TRBV29-1 with TRBJ2-4; 11 nucleotides match TRBD2. Looked up from germline, CDR1 is SQVTM and CDR2 is ANQGSEA. The CDR3 contains 15 residues. The V segment lost 5 bases and the J segment 8 bases; nucleotides outside the gene matches: 11. The full variable domain, completed using reference TRBV29-1 and TRBJ2-4, is SAVISQKPSRDICQRGTSLTIQCQVDSQVTMMFWYRQQPGQSLTLIATANQGSEATYESGFVIDKFPISRPNLTFSTLTVSNMSPEDSSIYLCSVLRGSGGADIQYFGAGTRLSVL.

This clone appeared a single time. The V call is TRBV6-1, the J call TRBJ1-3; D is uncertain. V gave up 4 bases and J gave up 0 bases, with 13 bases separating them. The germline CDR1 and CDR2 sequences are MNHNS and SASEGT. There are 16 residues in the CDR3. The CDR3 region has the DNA TGTGCCAGCAGTGCGGCAGCGATACCCTCTGGAAACACCATATATTTT. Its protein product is CASSAAAIPSGNTIYF.

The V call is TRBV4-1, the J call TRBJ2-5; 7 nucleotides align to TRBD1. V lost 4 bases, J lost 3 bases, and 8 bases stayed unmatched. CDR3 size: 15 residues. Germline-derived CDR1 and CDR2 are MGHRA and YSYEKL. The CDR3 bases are TGCGCCAGCAGCCTTACTCCGGGACAGAAAGAGACCCAGTACTTC. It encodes CASSLTPGQKETQYF.

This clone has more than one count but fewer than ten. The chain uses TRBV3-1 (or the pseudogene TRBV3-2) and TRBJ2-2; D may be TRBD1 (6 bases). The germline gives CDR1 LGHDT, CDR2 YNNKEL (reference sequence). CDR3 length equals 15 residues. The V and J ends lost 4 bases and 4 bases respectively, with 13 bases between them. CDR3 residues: CASSRGPQVTGELFF. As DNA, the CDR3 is TGTGCCAGCAGCCGGGGGCCTCAGGTCACCGGGGAGCTGTTTTTT.

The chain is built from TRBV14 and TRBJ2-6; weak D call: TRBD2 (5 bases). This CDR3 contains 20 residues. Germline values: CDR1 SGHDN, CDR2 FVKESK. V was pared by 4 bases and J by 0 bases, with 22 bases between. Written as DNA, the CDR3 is TGTGCCAGCAGCCGAATGACGGGGAATCTCTTAAGCTCTGGGGCCAACGTCCTGACTTTC. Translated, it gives CASSRMTGNLLSSGANVLTF.

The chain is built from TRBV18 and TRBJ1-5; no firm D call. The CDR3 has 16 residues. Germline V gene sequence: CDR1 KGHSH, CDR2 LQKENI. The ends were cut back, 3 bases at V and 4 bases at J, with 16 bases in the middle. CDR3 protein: CASSPLASQANQPQHF. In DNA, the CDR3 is TGTGCCAGCTCACCCCTGGCCTCGCAGGCAAATCAGCCCCAGCATTTT.

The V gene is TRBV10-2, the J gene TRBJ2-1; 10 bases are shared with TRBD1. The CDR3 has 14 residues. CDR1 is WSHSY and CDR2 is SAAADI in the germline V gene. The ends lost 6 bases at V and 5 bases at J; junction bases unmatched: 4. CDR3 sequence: CASRGGQGNNEQFF. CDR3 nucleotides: TGCGCCAGCAGGGGGGGACAGGGGAACAATGAGCAGTTCTTC.

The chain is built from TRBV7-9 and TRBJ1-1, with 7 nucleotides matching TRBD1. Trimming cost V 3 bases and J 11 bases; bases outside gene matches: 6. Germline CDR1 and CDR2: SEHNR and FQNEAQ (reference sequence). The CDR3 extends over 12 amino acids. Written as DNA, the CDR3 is TGTGCCAGCAGCTTGGAGGGGGCGGCGGCTTTCTTT. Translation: CASSLEGAAAFF.

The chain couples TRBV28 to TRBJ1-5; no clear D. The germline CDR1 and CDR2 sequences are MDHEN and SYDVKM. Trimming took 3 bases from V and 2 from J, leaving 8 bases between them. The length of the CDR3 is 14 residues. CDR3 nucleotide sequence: TGTGCCAGCAGTTTGCCTTCGCGCAATCAGCCCCAGCATTTT. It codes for CASSLPSRNQPQHF.

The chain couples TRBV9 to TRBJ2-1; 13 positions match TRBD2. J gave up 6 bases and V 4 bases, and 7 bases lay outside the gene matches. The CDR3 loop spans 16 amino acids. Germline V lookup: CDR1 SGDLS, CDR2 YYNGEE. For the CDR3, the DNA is TGTGCCAGCAGCCCTCCGGGGACTAGCGGGATCAATGAGCAGTTCTTC. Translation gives CASSPPGTSGINEQFF.

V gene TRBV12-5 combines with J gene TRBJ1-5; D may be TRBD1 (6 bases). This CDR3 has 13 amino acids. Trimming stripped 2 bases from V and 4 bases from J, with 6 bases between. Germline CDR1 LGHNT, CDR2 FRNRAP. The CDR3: CASGLQGNQPQHF. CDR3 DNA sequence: TGTGCTAGTGGTTTGCAGGGGAATCAGCCCCAGCATTTT.

In nucleotides, the CDR3 is TGTGCCTGGATTGGGTCAGGGGCCAACGTCCTGACTTTC. Translating it yields CAWIGSGANVLTF. The rearrangement joins TRBV30 to TRBJ2-6, with unresolved D. The V gene lost 4 bases and the J gene lost 4 bases, with 8 bases spanning the gap. Germline CDR1 is GTSNPN and CDR2 is SVGIG (reference sequence). There are 13 residues in the CDR3.

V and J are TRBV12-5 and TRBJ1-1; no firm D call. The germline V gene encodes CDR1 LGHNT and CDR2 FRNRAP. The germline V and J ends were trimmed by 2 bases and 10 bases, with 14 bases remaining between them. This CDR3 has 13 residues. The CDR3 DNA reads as TGTGCTAGTGGTTTGATCTCTTTTCAGCGAGCTTTCTTT. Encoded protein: CASGLISFQRAFF.

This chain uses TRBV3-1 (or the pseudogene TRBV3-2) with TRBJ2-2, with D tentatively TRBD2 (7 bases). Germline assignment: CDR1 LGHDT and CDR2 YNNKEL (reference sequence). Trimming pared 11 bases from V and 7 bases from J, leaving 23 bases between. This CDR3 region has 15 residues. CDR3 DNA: TGTGCCCCCTGCGCCCGGGCGGGGGCGGGCGGGGAGCTGTTTTTT. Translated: CAPCARAGAGGELFF.

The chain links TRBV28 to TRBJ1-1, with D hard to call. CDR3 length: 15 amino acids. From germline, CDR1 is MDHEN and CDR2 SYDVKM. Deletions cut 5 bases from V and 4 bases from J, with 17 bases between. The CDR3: CASSPPPGGFTEAFF. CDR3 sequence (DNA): TGTGCCAGCAGTCCCCCCCCGGGTGGTTTCACTGAAGCTTTCTTT.

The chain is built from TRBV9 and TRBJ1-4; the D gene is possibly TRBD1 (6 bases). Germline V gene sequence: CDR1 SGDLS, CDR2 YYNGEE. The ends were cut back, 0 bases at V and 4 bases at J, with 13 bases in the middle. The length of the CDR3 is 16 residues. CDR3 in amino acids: CASSVGGGRFNEKLFF. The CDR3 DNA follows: TGTGCCAGCAGCGTAGGAGGGGGTCGTTTTAATGAAAAACTGTTTTTT.

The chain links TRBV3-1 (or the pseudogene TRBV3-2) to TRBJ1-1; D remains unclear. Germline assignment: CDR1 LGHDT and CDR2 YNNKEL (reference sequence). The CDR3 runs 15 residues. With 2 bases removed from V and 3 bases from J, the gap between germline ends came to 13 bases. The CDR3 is CASSQIWGGDTEAFF. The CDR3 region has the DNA TGTGCCAGCAGCCAAATATGGGGTGGTGACACTGAAGCTTTCTTT.

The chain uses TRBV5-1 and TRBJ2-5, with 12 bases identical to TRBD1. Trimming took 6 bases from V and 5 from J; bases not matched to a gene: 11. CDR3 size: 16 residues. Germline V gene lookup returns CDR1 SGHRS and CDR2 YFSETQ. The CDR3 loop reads CASNSGTGGYSETQYF. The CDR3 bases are TGCGCCAGCAACTCCGGGACAGGGGGCTATTCTGAGACCCAGTACTTC.

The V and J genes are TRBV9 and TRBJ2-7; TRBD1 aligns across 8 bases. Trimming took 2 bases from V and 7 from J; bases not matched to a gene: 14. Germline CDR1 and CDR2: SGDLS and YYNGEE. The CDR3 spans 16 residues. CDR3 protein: CASSVGTGRDSLEQYF. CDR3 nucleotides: TGTGCCAGCAGCGTTGGGACAGGAAGAGACTCCTTAGAGCAGTACTTC. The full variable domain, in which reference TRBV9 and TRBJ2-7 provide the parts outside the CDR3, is DSGVTQTPKHLITATGQRVTLRCSPRSGDLSVYWYQQSLDQGLQFLIQYYNGEERAKGNILERFSAQQFPDLHSELNLSSLELGDSALYFCASSVGTGRDSLEQYFGPGTRLTVT.

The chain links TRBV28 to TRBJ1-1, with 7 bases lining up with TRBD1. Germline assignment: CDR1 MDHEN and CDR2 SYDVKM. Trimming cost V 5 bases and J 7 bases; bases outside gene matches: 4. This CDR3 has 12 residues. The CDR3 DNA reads TGTGCCAGCAGTGCCGGGACAGTTGAAGCTTTCTTT. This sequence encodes CASSAGTVEAFF. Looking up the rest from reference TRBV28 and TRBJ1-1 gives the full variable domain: DVKVTQSSRYLVKRTGEKVFLECVQDMDHENMFWYRQDPGLGLRLIYFSYDVKMKEKGDIPEGYSVSREKKERFSLILESASTNQTSMYLCASSAGTVEAFFGQGTRLTVV.